The rows below give T cell receptor beta chains drawn from one sample of a study of long-term antiretroviral therapy in people with HIV. Assay: immunoSEQ multiplex PCR; the TCRdb copy retains only in-frame clones and omits some. The sample includes around 29,000 clones, 70% to 90% of them seen just once. Sample: unsorted PBMCs, taken 1.1 years after starting antiretroviral therapy. These receptors were collected from a man younger than 35 with HIV. CDR3s include the opening cysteine and the closing phenylalanine or tryptophan. A D gene is named only where the DNA matches it firmly. A clone size is listed for some rows: how often the clone was seen (once, few, many), or a class if it is expanded.

length	size	V	J	D	CDR3	DNA
15	-	TRBV19	TRBJ2-1	-	CASSMPGATYNEQFF	TGTGCCAGTAGTATGCCAGGAGCCACCTACAATGAGCAGTTCTTC
13	-	TRBV19	TRBJ1-1	-	CASSPQGWAEAFF	TGTGCCAGTAGCCCTCAGGGATGGGCTGAAGCTTTCTTT
16	-	TRBV6-1	TRBJ2-3	TRBD2	CASSGKSGRSTDTQYF	TGTGCCAGCAGTGGAAAAAGCGGGAGGAGCACAGATACGCAGTATTTT
17	-	TRBV13	TRBJ2-2	-	CASSPELAGGNTGELFF	TGTGCCAGCAGCCCGGAGCTAGCCGGTGGGAACACCGGGGAGCTGTTTTTT
14	-	TRBV6-6	TRBJ2-7	-	CASSTTDFLYEQYF	TGTGCCAGCAGTACGACAGATTTCCTCTACGAGCAGTACTTC
14	-	TRBV18	TRBJ2-5	TRBD2	CASSFLAGAETQYF	TGTGCCAGCTCCTTCCTAGCGGGAGCTGAGACCCAGTACTTC
16	-	TRBV4-2	TRBJ1-3	TRBD1	CASSQTGGSSGNTIYF	TGTGCCAGCAGCCAAACAGGGGGCAGCTCTGGAAACACCATATATTTT
13	-	TRBV6-1	TRBJ1-2	-	CASSEERSWGYTF	TGTGCCAGCAGTGAAGAGAGGTCGTGGGGCTACACCTTC
15	-	TRBV10-3	TRBJ1-2	-	CAISGSGEPNYGYTF	TGTGCCATCAGTGGCTCAGGGGAGCCTAACTATGGCTACACCTTC
15	-	TRBV7-9	TRBJ2-2	-	CASSLGRQPTGELFF	TGTGCCAGCAGCTTAGGTCGGCAGCCTACCGGGGAGCTGTTTTTT
15	-	TRBV28	TRBJ1-2	-	CASSLGAFPWGGYTF	TGTGCCAGCAGTTTGGGGGCGTTCCCGTGGGGTGGCTACACCTTC
15	once	TRBV15	TRBJ1-1	-	CATSRARGENTEAFF	TGTGCCACCAGCAGAGCTCGGGGGGAGAACACTGAAGCTTTCTTT
14	-	TRBV5-1	TRBJ1-4	-	CASSDTATNEKLFF	TGCGCCAGCAGCGACACTGCAACTAATGAAAAACTGTTTTTT
15	-	TRBV19	TRBJ1-5	TRBD1	CASSIQQGTYQPQHF	TGTGCCAGTAGTATCCAACAGGGGACGTATCAGCCCCAGCATTTT
15	-	TRBV7-2	TRBJ2-1	TRBD2	CASSERLAAYNEQFF	TGTGCCAGCAGCGAGAGACTAGCGGCCTACAATGAGCAGTTCTTC
14	-	TRBV13	TRBJ2-7	-	CASSRLFSRGEQYF	TGTGCCAGCAGCCGGTTGTTCTCGAGGGGCGAGCAGTACTTC
17	-	TRBV5-6	TRBJ2-6	-	CASSLGQISSGANVLTF	TGTGCCAGCAGCTTGGGGCAGATTAGCTCTGGGGCCAACGTCCTGACTTTC
16	-	TRBV9	TRBJ1-5	-	CASSAGTGSVGQPQHF	TGTGCCAGCAGCGCTGGAACAGGGAGTGTAGGTCAGCCCCAGCATTTT
16	-	TRBV7-8	TRBJ2-2	TRBD1	CASSPRTGKLTGELFF	TGTGCCAGCAGCCCTCGGACAGGGAAGTTGACCGGGGAGCTGTTTTTT
16	-	TRBV5-1	TRBJ1-3	TRBD1	CASSLFGQAGGNTIYF	TGCGCCAGCAGCTTATTCGGACAGGCAGGTGGAAACACCATATATTTT
11	-	TRBV6-1	TRBJ2-7	-	CAISLAPEQYF	TGTGCCATTTCTCTGGCGCCCGAGCAGTACTTC
14	-	TRBV19	TRBJ1-1	TRBD1	CASSGQGAWTEAFF	TGTGCCAGTAGCGGACAGGGGGCATGGACTGAAGCTTTCTTT
14	-	TRBV2	TRBJ2-1	TRBD1	CASSGQGTYNEQFF	TGTGCCAGCAGTGGACAGGGGACCTACAATGAGCAGTTCTTC
14	-	TRBV5-1	TRBJ2-5	-	CASQDGGAQETQYF	TGCGCCAGCCAGGACGGGGGAGCCCAAGAGACCCAGTACTTC
13	-	TRBV5-1	TRBJ1-6	-	CASSQTQNSPLHF	TGCGCCAGCAGCCAAACCCAGAATTCACCCCTCCACTTT
19	-	TRBV9	TRBJ2-3	TRBD2	CASSPRGASSGSRTDTQYF	TGTGCCAGCAGCCCTCGAGGGGCCAGTAGCGGGAGCCGCACAGATACGCAGTATTTT
14	once	TRBV5-5	TRBJ1-1	-	CASGLQGMNTEAFF	TGTGCCAGCGGCCTACAGGGCATGAACACTGAAGCTTTCTTT
15	once	TRBV15	TRBJ2-3	-	CATSRDDRSTDTQYF	TGTGCCACCAGCAGAGATGACAGGAGCACAGATACGCAGTATTTT
19	-	TRBV27	TRBJ2-5	TRBD2	CASSFLRLAGGPEQETQYF	TGTGCCAGCAGTTTCCTTCGACTAGCGGGAGGGCCGGAACAAGAGACCCAGTACTTC
16	-	TRBV4-1	TRBJ2-7	-	CASSQGLPVQQYEQYF	TGCGCCAGCAGCCAAGGCCTGCCCGTACAACAGTACGAGCAGTACTTC
13	-	TRBV27	TRBJ2-5	-	CASSLRFRETQYF	TGTGCCAGCAGTTTAAGGTTTCGAGAGACCCAGTACTTC
17	-	TRBV21-1	TRBJ1-1	-	CASSKGGAREANTEAFF	TGTGCCAGCAGCAAAGGGGGGGCCAGGGAGGCGAACACTGAAGCTTTCTTT
13	-	TRBV9	TRBJ2-3	-	CASSVGDADTQYF	TGTGCCAGCAGCGTAGGTGACGCAGATACGCAGTATTTT
16	-	TRBV30	TRBJ2-1	TRBD2	CAWSFGLAGGGDEQFF	TGTGCCTGGAGTTTCGGACTAGCGGGGGGGGGTGATGAGCAGTTCTTC
16	-	TRBV27	TRBJ1-5	-	CASREGGDFPNQPQHF	TGTGCCAGCAGAGAGGGAGGGGACTTCCCCAATCAGCCCCAGCATTTT
14	-	TRBV18	TRBJ1-1	-	CASSPPVGHTEAFF	TGTGCCAGCTCACCACCGGTCGGACACACTGAAGCTTTCTTT
13	-	TRBV18	TRBJ2-5	-	CASSRDGSERQYF	TGTGCCAGCTCACGGGATGGGTCGGAACGGCAGTACTTC
14	few	TRBV10-3	TRBJ2-7	TRBD2	CAIGLAGASYEQYF	TGTGCCATCGGTCTAGCGGGGGCCTCCTACGAGCAGTACTTC
15	once	TRBV19	TRBJ2-1	TRBD2	CASSIIAGPYNEQFF	TGTGCCAGTAGTATAATAGCGGGGCCGTACAATGAGCAGTTCTTC
14	-	TRBV6-6	TRBJ1-3	-	CATREGSPGNTIYF	TGTGCCACCAGAGAAGGGTCCCCTGGAAACACCATATATTTT
12	-	TRBV7-6	TRBJ1-2	TRBD1	CASSLRQGRYTF	TGTGCCAGCAGCCTCCGACAGGGTCGCTACACCTTC
16	-	TRBV5-4	TRBJ1-1	-	CASSLGGHTGRTEAFF	TGTGCCAGCAGCTTAGGCGGACACACTGGGCGCACTGAAGCTTTCTTT
15	-	TRBV2	TRBJ2-2	-	CASSESRLGPGELFF	TGTGCCAGCAGTGAGTCTCGGTTAGGGCCCGGGGAGCTGTTTTTT